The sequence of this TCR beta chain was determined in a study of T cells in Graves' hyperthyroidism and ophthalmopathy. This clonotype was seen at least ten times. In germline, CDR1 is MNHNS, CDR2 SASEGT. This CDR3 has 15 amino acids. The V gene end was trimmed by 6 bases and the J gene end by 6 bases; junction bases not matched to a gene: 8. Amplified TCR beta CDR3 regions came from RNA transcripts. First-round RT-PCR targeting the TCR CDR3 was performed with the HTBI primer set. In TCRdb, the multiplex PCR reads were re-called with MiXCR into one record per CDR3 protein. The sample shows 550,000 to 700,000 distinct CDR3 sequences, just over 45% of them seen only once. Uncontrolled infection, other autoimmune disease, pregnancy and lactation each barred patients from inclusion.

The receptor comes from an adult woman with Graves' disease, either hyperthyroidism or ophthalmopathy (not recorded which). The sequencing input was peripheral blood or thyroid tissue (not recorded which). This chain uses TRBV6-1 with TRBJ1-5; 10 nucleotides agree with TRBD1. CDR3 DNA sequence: TGTGCCAGCAGCCCGGACAGGGGGGATATTCAGCCCCAGCATTTT. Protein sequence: CASSPDRGDIQPQHF.